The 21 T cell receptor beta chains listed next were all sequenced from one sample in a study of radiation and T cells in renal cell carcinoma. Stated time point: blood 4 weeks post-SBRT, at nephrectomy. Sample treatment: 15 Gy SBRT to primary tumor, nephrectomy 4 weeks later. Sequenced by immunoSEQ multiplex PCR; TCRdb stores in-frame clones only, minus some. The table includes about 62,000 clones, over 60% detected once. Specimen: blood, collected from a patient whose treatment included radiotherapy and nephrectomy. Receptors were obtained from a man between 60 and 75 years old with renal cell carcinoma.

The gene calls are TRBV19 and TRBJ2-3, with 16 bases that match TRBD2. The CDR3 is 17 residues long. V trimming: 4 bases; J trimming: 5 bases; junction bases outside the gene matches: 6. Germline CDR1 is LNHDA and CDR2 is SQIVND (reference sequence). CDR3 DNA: TGTGCCAGTAGTACCGGGACTAGCGGGGGGGCAGGAGATACGCAGTATTTT. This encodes CASSTGTSGGAGDTQYF.

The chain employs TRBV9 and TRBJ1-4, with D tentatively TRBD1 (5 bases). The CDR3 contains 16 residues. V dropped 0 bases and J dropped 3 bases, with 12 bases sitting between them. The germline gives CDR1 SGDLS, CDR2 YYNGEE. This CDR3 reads CASSVERGGANEKLFF. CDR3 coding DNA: TGTGCCAGCAGCGTAGAACGGGGAGGGGCTAATGAAAAACTGTTTTTT.

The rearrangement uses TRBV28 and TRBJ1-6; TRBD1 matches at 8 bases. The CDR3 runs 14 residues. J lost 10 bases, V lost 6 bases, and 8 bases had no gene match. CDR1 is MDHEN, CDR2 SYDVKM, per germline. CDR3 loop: CASRKGQELSPLHF. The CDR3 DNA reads TGTGCCAGCAGGAAGGGACAGGAACTGTCACCCCTCCACTTT.

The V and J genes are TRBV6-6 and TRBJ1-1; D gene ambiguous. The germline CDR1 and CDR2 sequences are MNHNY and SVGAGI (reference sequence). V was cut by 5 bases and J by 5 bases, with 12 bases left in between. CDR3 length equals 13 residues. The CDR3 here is CASSQSGGTEAFF. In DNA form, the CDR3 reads TGTGCCAGCAGTCAGTCCGGAGGGACTGAAGCTTTCTTT.

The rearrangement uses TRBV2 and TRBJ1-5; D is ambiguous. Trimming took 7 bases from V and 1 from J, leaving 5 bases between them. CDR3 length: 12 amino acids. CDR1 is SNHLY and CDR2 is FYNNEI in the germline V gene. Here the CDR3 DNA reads TGTGCCAGCAAGAAAAGCAATCAGCCCCAGCATTTT. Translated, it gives CASKKSNQPQHF.

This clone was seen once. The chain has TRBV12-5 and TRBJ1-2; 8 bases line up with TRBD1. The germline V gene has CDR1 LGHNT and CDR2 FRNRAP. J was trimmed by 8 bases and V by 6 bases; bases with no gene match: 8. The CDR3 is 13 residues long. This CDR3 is CASGRDRRRGYTF. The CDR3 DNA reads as TGTGCTAGTGGCCGGGACAGGAGAAGAGGCTACACCTTC.

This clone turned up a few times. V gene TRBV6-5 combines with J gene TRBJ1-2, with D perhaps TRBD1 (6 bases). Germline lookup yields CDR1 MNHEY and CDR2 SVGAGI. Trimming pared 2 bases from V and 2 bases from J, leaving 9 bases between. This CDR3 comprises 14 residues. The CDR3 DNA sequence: TGTGCCAGCAGTTACCAACAGGGAAACTATGGCTACACCTTC. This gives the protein CASSYQQGNYGYTF.

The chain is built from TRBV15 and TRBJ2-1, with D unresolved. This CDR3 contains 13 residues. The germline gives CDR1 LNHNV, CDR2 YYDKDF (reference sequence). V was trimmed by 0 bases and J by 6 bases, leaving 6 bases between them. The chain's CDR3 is CATSREAPNEQFF. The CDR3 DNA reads TGTGCCACCAGCAGAGAGGCCCCCAATGAGCAGTTCTTC.

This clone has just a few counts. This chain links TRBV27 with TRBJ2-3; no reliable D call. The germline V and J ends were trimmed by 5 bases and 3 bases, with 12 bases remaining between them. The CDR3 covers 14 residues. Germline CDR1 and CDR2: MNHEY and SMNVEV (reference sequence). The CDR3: CASSLLRLTDTQYF. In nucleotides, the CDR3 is TGTGCCAGCAGTCTCCTCCGACTTACAGATACGCAGTATTTT.

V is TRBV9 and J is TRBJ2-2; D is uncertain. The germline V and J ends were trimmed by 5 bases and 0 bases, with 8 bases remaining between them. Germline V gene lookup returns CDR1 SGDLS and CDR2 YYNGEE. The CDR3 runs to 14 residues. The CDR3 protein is CASRVQPNTGELFF. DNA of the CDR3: TGTGCCAGCAGGGTACAACCGAACACCGGGGAGCTGTTTTTT. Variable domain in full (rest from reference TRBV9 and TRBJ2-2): DSGVTQTPKHLITATGQRVTLRCSPRSGDLSVYWYQQSLDQGLQFLIQYYNGEERAKGNILERFSAQQFPDLHSELNLSSLELGDSALYFCASRVQPNTGELFFGEGSRLTVL.

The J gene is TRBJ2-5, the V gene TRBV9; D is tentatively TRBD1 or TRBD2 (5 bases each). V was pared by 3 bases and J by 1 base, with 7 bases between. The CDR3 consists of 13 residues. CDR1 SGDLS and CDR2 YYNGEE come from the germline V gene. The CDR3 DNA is TGTGCCAGCAGCGGGGGGTTCCAAGAGACCCAGTACTTC. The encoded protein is CASSGGFQETQYF.

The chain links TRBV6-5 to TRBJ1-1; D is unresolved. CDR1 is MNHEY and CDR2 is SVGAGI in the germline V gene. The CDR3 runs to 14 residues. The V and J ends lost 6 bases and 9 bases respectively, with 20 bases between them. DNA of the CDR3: TGTGCCAGCAGCTCCGGGCTCAATACCTGGCAAGCTTTCTTT. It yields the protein CASSSGLNTWQAFF.

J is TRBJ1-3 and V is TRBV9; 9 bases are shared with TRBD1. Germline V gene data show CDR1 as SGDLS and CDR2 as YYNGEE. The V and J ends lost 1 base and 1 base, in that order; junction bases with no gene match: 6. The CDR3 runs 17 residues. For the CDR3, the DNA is TGTGCCAGCAGCGTAAGGGACAGGGAAGCATCTGGAAACACCATATATTTT. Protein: CASSVRDREASGNTIYF. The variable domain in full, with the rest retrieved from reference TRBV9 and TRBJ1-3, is DSGVTQTPKHLITATGQRVTLRCSPRSGDLSVYWYQQSLDQGLQFLIQYYNGEERAKGNILERFSAQQFPDLHSELNLSSLELGDSALYFCASSVRDREASGNTIYFGEGSWLTVV.

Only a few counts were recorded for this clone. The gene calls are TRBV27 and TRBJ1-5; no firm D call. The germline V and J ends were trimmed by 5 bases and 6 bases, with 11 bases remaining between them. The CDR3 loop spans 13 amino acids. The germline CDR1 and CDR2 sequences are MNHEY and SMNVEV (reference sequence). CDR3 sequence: CASSPMLGQPQHF. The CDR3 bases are TGTGCCAGCAGTCCGATGTTGGGTCAGCCCCAGCATTTT.

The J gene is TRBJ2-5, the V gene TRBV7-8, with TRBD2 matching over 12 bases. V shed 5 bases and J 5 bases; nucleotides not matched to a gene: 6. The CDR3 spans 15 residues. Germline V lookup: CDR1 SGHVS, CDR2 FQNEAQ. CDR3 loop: CASSTTSGSVETQYF. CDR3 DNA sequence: TGTGCCAGCAGCACGACTAGCGGGAGTGTGGAGACCCAGTACTTC.

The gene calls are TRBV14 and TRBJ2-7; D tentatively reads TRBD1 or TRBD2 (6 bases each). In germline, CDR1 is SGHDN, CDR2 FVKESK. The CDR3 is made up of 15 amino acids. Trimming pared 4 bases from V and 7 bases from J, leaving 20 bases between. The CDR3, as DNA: TGTGCCAGCAGCCGCCTGGGGGGCCCGATCCAGGAGCAGTACTTC. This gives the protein CASSRLGGPIQEQYF.

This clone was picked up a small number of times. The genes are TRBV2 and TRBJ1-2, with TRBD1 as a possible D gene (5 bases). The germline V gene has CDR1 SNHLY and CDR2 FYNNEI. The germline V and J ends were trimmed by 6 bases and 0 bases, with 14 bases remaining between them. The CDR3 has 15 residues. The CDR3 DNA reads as TGTGCCAGCAGCGGAGACAGAGGAGCTAACTATGGCTACACCTTC. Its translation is CASSGDRGANYGYTF.

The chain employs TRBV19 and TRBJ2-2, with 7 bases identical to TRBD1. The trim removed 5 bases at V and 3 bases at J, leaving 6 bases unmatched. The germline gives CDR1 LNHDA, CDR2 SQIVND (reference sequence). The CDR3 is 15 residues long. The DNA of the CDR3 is TGTGCCAGTAGTTGGACAGGCTCCCACACCGGGGAGCTGTTTTTT. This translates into CASSWTGSHTGELFF.

This CDR3 reads CSVTPGQMTLNTEAFF. The CDR3 DNA sequence: TGCAGCGTTACCCCGGGACAGATGACATTGAACACTGAAGCTTTCTTT. This sequence joins TRBV29-1 and TRBJ1-1, with TRBD1 matching 7 bases. V gave up 5 bases and J gave up 0 bases; unmatched junction bases: 12. The germline gives CDR1 SQVTM, CDR2 ANQGSEA. This CDR3 spans 16 amino acids.

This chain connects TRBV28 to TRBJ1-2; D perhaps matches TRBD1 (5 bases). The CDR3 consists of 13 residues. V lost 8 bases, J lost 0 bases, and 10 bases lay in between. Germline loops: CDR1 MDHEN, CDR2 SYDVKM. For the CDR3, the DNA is TGTGCCAGCTGGGTGGGGGCTAACTATGGCTACACCTTC. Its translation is CASWVGANYGYTF.

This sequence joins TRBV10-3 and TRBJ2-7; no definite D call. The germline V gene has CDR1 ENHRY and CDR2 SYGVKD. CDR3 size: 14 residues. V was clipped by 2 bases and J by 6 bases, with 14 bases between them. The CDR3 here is CAISERQSSSEQYV. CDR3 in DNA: TGTGCCATCAGTGAGCGTCAAAGTAGTAGCGAGCAGTACGTC.